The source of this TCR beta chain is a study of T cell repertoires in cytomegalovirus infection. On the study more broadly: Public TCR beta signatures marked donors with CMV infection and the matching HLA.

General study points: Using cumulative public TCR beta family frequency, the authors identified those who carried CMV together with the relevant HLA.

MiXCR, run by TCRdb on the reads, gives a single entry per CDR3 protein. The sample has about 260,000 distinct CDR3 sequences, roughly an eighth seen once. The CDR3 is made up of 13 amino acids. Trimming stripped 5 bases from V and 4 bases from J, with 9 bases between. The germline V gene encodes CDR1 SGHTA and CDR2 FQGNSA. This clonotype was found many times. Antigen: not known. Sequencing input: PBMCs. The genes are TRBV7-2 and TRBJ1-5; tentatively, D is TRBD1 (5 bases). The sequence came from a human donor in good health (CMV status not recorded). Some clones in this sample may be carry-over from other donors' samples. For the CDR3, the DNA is TGTGCCAGCAGCCCCGACAGAAATCAGCCCCAGCATTTT. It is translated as CASSPDRNQPQHF.